These 2 T cell receptor beta chains came from one sample sequenced in a study of blood T cell repertoires in COVID-19. Generated by immunoSEQ multiplex PCR, the TCRdb table keeps only in-frame clones and is missing some. The sample lists fewer than 150,000 clones, 84% occurring once. The sample consisted of PBMCs or T cells enriched from blood (not recorded which). The receptors were sampled from a man aged 45-65 years in a cohort exposed to, infected with or recovered from COVID-19 (not recorded which).

This clone was counted a few times. The rearrangement uses TRBV4-2 and TRBJ1-5; perhaps TRBD1 as D (5 bases). This CDR3 has 16 amino acids. Trimming removed 1 base at V and 7 bases at J, with 17 bases between. Germline lookup yields CDR1 LGHNA and CDR2 YNFKEQ. CDR3 in amino acids: CASSQGGAGKFQPQHF. CDR3 DNA sequence: TGTGCCAGCAGCCAAGGTGGGGCAGGGAAGTTCCAGCCCCAGCATTTT.

The CDR3 coding sequence is TGTGCCAGCAGTTCACAGGGGGTCTATACTAACTATGGCTACACCTTC. As protein: CASSSQGVYTNYGYTF. This sequence joins TRBV28 and TRBJ1-2, with 8 bases identical to TRBD1. The CDR3 is made up of 16 amino acids. V lost 4 bases, J lost 0 bases, and 7 bases stayed unmatched. The germline V gene encodes CDR1 MDHEN and CDR2 SYDVKM.